The 12 T cell receptor beta chains presented below share a single source sample, sequenced in a study. TCRdb passed the 5' RACE reads through MiXCR, listing each CDR3 protein once. The repertoire holds approximately 41,000 distinct CDR3 sequences, with just under 30% as singletons. Sequenced input: memory CD4+ T cells sorted from a lymph node. Subset meaning: memory CD4+ T cells, CD4+CD45RO+CD25-. The origin of the receptors is a female donor with breast cancer.

A few counts support this clonotype. DNA of the CDR3: TGTGCCAGCAGTTTCCCCGACAAGCATCCTAATCAGCCCCAGCATTTT. Amino acids: CASSFPDKHPNQPQHF. The J gene is TRBJ1-5, the V gene TRBV28; D is ambiguous. The CDR3 consists of 16 residues. Germline V gene lookup returns CDR1 MDHEN and CDR2 SYDVKM. V was pared by 3 bases and J by 4 bases, with 16 bases between. The whole variable domain, filled in from reference TRBV28 and TRBJ1-5, reads DVKVTQSSRYLVKRTGEKVFLECVQDMDHENMFWYRQDPGLGLRLIYFSYDVKMKEKGDIPEGYSVSREKKERFSLILESASTNQTSMYLCASSFPDKHPNQPQHFGDGTRLSIL.

A few counts support this clonotype. The chain recombines TRBV12-3 or TRBV12-4 with TRBJ1-1; D is ambiguous. The ends were cut back, 6 bases at V and 11 bases at J, with 16 bases in the middle. The CDR3 is 12 amino acids. The CDR3 spells CASSRERVWAFF. The CDR3 DNA follows: TGTGCCAGCAGCCGGGAGCGGGTTTGGGCTTTCTTT.

The V gene is TRBV24-1, the J gene TRBJ2-3; D not certain. V was pared by 4 bases and J by 1 base, with 14 bases between. Germline CDR1 and CDR2: KGHDR and SFDVKD. This CDR3 contains 16 residues. The DNA of the CDR3 is TGTGCCACCAGTGACCCCATGCCGCCTCGCACAGATACGCAGTATTTT. This encodes CATSDPMPPRTDTQYF.

This clonotype was seen more than once but under ten times. This sequence joins TRBV24-1 and TRBJ1-2, with D possibly TRBD1 on 6 matching bases. The CDR3 is 13 amino acids. V lost 0 bases, J lost 6 bases, and 7 bases lay in between. Germline-derived CDR1 and CDR2 are KGHDR and SFDVKD. CDR3 nucleotides: TGTGCCACCAGTGATTTGGACAGGAATGGCTACACCTTC. It yields the protein CATSDLDRNGYTF.

This clonotype was seen more than once but under ten times. The V call is TRBV9, the J call TRBJ2-2; 8 bases match TRBD1. This CDR3 has 14 residues. Germline CDR1 SGDLS, CDR2 YYNGEE. With 5 bases clipped from V and 0 bases from J, the junction kept 0 bases outside the gene matches. In DNA, the CDR3 is TGTGCCAGCAGACAGGGGGCGAACACCGGGGAGCTGTTTTTT. This codes for CASRQGANTGELFF.

The table lists this clonotype with a few counts. V and J are TRBV5-4 and TRBJ2-3; 7 positions agree with TRBD2. The CDR3 runs to 15 residues. Per germline, CDR1 SGHNT and CDR2 YYREEE (reference sequence). V was clipped by 0 bases and J by 1 base; unmatched bases: 2. CDR3 DNA sequence: TGTGCCAGCAGCTTGGACAGCGGGGGCACAGATACGCAGTATTTT. This translates into CASSLDSGGTDTQYF.

This chain uses TRBV24-1 with TRBJ2-1; 13 bases match TRBD2. CDR3 length: 16 amino acids. V lost 5 bases, J lost 6 bases, and 6 bases stayed unmatched. In germline, CDR1 is KGHDR, CDR2 SFDVKD. CDR3 region: CATSASGLAGVNEQFF. In nucleotides, the CDR3 is TGTGCCACCAGTGCCTCCGGACTAGCGGGAGTCAATGAGCAGTTCTTC.

This clonotype was recorded many times. V is TRBV20-1 and J is TRBJ2-1; no firm D call. The CDR3 runs 12 residues. The V gene's germline CDR1 is DFQATT and CDR2 SNEGSKA (reference sequence). Trimming removed 7 bases from V and 6 bases from J, with 13 bases in between. In nucleotides, the CDR3 is TGCAGTGGCCCCGAGAAGGCCAATGAGCAGTTCTTC. The encoded protein is CSGPEKANEQFF.

V usage is TRBV28 and J usage is TRBJ2-4; 8 bases agree with TRBD2. The length of the CDR3 is 16 residues. The germline V gene has CDR1 MDHEN and CDR2 SYDVKM. Trimming took 2 bases from V and 9 from J; bases not matched to a gene: 12. As DNA, the CDR3 is TGTGCCAGCAGTTTACAGCGGGGGACTCAGAGGGCCATTCAGTACTTC. It encodes CASSLQRGTQRAIQYF.

This clonotype was recorded at least ten times. The chain uses TRBV20-1 and TRBJ2-1; D unresolved. Between the trimmed V and J ends, which lost 2 bases and 2 bases, there was a span of 16 bases. The CDR3 spans 16 residues. CDR1 is DFQATT, CDR2 SNEGSKA, per germline (reference sequence). CDR3 nucleotides: TGCAGTGCTAGACTCCCTAGGCGGACGACCTACAATGAGCAGTTCTTC. The encoded protein is CSARLPRRTTYNEQFF.

CDR3: CASSRSAEYQPQHF. The CDR3 DNA follows: TGTGCCAGCAGCCGATCGGCAGAGTATCAGCCCCAGCATTTT. J is TRBJ1-5 and V is TRBV27; D is unclear. The V gene lost 6 bases and the J gene lost 5 bases, with 14 bases spanning the gap. Germline assignment: CDR1 MNHEY and CDR2 SMNVEV (reference sequence). CDR3 length equals 14 residues.

V and J are TRBV5-1 and TRBJ1-6; D is perhaps TRBD1 (6 bases). The V gene's germline CDR1 is SGHRS and CDR2 YFSETQ. CDR3 length equals 14 residues. Trimming stripped 2 bases from V and 6 bases from J, with 9 bases between. The CDR3: CASSLRGPNSPLHF. The DNA of the CDR3 is TGCGCCAGCAGCTTACGGGGGCCTAATTCACCCCTCCACTTT.